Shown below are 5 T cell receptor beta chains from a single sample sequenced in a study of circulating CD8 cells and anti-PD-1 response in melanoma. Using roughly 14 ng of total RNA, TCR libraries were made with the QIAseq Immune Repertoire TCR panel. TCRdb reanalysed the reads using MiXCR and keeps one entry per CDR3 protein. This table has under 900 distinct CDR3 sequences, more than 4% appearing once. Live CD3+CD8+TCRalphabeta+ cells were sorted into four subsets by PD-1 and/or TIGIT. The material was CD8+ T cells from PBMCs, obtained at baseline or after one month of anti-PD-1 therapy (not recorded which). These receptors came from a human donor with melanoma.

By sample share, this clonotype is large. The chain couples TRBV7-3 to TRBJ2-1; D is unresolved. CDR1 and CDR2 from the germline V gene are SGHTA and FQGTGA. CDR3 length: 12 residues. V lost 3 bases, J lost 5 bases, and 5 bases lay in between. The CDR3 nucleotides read TGTGCCAGCAGCTTGATCCACAATGAGCAGTTCTTC. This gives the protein CASSLIHNEQFF.

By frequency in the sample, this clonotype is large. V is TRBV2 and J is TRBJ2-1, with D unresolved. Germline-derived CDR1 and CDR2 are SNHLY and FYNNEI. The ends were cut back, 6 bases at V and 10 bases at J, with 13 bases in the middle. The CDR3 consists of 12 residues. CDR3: CASSASRWEQFF. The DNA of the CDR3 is TGTGCCAGCAGCGCCTCTAGGTGGGAGCAGTTCTTC.

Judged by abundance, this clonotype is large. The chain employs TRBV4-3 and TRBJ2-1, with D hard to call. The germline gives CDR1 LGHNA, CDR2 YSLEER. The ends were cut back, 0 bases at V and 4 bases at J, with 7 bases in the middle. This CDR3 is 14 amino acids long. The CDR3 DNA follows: TGCGCCAGCAGCCAAGATAGCCAGTACAATGAGCAGTTCTTC. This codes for CASSQDSQYNEQFF.

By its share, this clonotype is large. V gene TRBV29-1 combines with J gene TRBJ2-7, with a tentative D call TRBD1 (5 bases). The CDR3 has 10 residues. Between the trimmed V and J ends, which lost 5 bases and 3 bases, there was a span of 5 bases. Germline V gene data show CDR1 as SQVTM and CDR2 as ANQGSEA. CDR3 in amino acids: CSVQGYEQYF. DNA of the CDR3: TGCAGCGTTCAGGGCTACGAGCAGTACTTC.

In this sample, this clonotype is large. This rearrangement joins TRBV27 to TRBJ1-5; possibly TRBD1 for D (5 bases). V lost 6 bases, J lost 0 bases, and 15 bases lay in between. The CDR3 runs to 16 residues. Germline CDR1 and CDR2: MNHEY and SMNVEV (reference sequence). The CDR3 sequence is CASRPAGGYSNQPQHF. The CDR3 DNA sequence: TGTGCCAGCAGGCCCGCCGGGGGATATAGCAATCAGCCCCAGCATTTT.